This entry describes one TCR beta chain. Seattle enrolled patients during active infection and tracked them longitudinally. As originally analysed: Reference gene primer amplification gave nucleated cell count estimates. Some clones are missing from TCRdb's copy, which holds only in-frame ones; the method was immunoSEQ multiplex PCR. That table supplies the V and J calls and clone size; D and trimming were determined from the DNA. The sample records about 49,000 clones, 80% to 85% being singletons. This specimen belongs to a study of blood T cell repertoires in COVID-19. Overall study: Collection of acute and convalescent COVID-19 samples took place in the United States, Italy and Spain. T cells, B-cell-depleted T cells, or PBMCs supplied cDNA or gDNA.

The CDR3 is 12 residues long. Trimming pared 6 bases from V and 1 base from J, leaving 8 bases between. Germline V CDR1 and CDR2: SQVTM, ANQGSEA. The origin of this receptor is a woman older than 75 with COVID-19, enrolled during active disease. Material for sequencing was peripheral blood. This chain links TRBV29-1 with TRBJ2-3, with D unclear. The CDR3 reads CSVGEGTDTQYF. The CDR3 bases are TGCAGCGTCGGCGAGGGCACAGATACGCAGTATTTT.